The T cell receptor beta chain described here comes from a study of shared clonotypes between healthy human individuals. As concerns this clone: Its cognate antigen is unknown.

Study results and limitations: At large depth, rarefaction still showed sorted-subset sequencing to be incomplete. Non-shared clonotypes had lower generation probabilities than clonotypes shared by all four sorted-subset donors.

J gave up 4 bases and V 3 bases, and 3 bases lay outside the gene matches. This CDR3 spans 14 amino acids. Germline V gives CDR1 LNHNV, CDR2 YYDKDF (reference sequence). Libraries were prepared by immunoSEQ multiplex PCR; TCRdb keeps only in-frame clonotypes and omits some of them. Found here are 1 million to 1.3 million clones, approximately 78% of them singletons; the top ten hold 0.55% to 0.7%. Sequencing was done on a sample of memory CD4+ T cells from PBMCs. Specified subset: CD45RA-negative fraction. V gene TRBV15 combines with J gene TRBJ2-3, with 8 nucleotides matching TRBD2. The clonotype was recovered from a man in his late teens or twenties in good health. Some clones in this sample may be carry-over from other donors' samples. CDR3 region: CATSRPGGADTQYF. CDR3 coding DNA: TGTGCCACCAGCAGGCCCGGGGGGGCAGATACGCAGTATTTT.